This T cell receptor beta chain derives from a study of cytomegalovirus exposure and HLA in healthy donors. Looked up from germline, CDR1 is SGHRS and CDR2 is YFSETQ. CDR3 length equals 16 residues. With 5 bases removed from V and 4 bases from J, the gap between germline ends came to 20 bases. In the case of this clone: Its antigen is currently unknown.

The PCR contained 60 Vbeta and 13 Jbeta primers. The protocol was immunoSEQ multiplex PCR, while the TCRdb copy is restricted to in-frame clones and leaves out a portion. The listing records just over 150,000 clones. Whole-study results and caveats: The CMV antigen specificity of a few CMV-associated chains was confirmed through in vitro analysis. TCR beta V- and J-gene trimming, according to a later analysis, was linked to a missense DCLRE1C variant. According to reports, the classifier identified cytomegalovirus status with high specificity and sensitivity.

The rearrangement joins TRBV5-1 to TRBJ2-3; D is possibly TRBD1 (6 bases). This sequence was found in a young man in good health and CMV-seronegative. The sequencing input was PBMCs. The CDR3 here is CASRNEGEWRPDTQYF. Here the CDR3 DNA reads TGCGCCAGCAGAAATGAGGGGGAGTGGAGGCCAGATACGCAGTATTTT. Drawing the rest from reference TRBV5-1 and TRBJ2-3, the complete variable domain is KAGVTQTPRYLIKTRGQQVTLSCSPISGHRSVSWYQQTPGQGLQFLFEYFSETQRNKGNFPGRFSGRQFSNSRSEMNVSTLELGDSALYLCASRNEGEWRPDTQYFGPGTRLTVL.